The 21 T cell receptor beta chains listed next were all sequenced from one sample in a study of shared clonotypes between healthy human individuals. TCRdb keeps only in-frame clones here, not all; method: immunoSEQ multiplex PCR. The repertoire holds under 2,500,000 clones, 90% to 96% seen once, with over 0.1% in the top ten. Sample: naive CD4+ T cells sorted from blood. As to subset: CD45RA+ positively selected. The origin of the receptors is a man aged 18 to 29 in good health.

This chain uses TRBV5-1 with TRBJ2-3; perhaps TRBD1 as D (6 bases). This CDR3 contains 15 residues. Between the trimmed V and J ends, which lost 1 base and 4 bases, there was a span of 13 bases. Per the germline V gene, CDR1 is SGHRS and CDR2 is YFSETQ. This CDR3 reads CASSLTGSFADTQYF. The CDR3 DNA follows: TGCGCCAGCAGCTTGACAGGGAGCTTCGCAGATACGCAGTATTTT. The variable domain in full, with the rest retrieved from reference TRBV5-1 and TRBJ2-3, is KAGVTQTPRYLIKTRGQQVTLSCSPISGHRSVSWYQQTPGQGLQFLFEYFSETQRNKGNFPGRFSGRQFSNSRSEMNVSTLELGDSALYLCASSLTGSFADTQYFGPGTRLTVL.

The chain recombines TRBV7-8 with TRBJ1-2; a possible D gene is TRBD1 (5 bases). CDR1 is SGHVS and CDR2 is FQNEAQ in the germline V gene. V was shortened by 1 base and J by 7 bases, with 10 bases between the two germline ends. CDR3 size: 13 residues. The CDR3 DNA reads TGTGCCAGCAGCTTAGGAGGGGCTGGTGGCTACACCTTC. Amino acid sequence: CASSLGGAGGYTF.

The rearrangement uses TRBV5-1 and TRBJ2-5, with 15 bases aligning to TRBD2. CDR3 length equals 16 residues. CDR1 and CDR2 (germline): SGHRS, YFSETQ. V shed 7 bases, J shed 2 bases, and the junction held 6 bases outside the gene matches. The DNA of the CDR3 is TGCGCCAGCCGAATCGGACTAGCGGGAGGGCAAGAGACCCAGTACTTC. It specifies CASRIGLAGGQETQYF.

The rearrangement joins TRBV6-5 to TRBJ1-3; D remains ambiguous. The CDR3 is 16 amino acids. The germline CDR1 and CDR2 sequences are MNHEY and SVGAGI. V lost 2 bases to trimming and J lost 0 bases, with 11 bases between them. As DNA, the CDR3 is TGTGCCAGCAGTTACCGGCCGCGGGGCTCTGGAAACACCATATATTTT. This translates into CASSYRPRGSGNTIYF.

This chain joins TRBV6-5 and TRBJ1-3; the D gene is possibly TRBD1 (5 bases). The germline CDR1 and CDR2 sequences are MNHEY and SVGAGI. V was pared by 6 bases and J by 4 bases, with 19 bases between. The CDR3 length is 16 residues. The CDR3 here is CASSYDPPGSGNTIYF. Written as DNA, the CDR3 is TGTGCCAGCAGCTACGACCCACCAGGGTCAGGAAACACCATATATTTT.

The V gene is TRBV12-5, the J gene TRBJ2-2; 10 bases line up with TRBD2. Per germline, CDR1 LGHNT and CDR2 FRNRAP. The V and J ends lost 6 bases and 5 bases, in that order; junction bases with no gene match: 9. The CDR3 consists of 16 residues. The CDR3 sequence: CASGLYSGGHTGELFF. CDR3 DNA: TGTGCTAGTGGGCTTTATAGCGGGGGGCATACCGGGGAGCTGTTTTTT.

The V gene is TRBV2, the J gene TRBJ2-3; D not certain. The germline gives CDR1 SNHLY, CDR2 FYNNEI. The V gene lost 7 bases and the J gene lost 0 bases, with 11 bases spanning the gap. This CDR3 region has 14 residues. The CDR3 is CASKTETSTDTQYF. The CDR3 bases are TGTGCCAGCAAAACAGAAACTAGCACAGATACGCAGTATTTT. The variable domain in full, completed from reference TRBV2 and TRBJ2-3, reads EPEVTQTPSHQVTQMGQEVILRCVPISNHLYFYWYRQILGQKVEFLVSFYNNEISEKSEIFDDQFSVERPDGSNFTLKIRSTKLEDSAMYFCASKTETSTDTQYFGPGTRLTVL.

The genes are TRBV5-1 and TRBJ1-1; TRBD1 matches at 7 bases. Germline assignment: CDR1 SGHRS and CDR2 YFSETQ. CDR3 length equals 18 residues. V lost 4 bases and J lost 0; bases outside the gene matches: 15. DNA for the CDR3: TGCGCCAGCAGCCTTCGAATGTCGGGACAGCCTATGAACACTGAAGCTTTCTTT. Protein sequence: CASSLRMSGQPMNTEAFF.

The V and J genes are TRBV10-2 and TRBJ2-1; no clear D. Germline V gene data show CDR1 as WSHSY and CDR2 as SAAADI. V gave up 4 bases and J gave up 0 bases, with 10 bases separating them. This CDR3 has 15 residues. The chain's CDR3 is CASSGHKSSYNEQFF. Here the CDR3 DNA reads TGCGCCAGCAGTGGGCACAAAAGCTCCTACAATGAGCAGTTCTTC.

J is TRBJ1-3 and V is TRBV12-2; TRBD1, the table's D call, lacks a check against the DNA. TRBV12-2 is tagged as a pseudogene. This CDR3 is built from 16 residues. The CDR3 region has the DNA TGTGCAAGTCGCTCCTCGGCAGGGAACTCTGGAAACACCATATATTTT. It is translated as CASRSSAGNSGNTIYF.

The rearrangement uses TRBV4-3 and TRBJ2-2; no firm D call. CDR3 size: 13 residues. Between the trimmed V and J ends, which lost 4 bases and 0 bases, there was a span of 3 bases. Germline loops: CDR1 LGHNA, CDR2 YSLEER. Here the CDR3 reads CASSPTNTGELFF. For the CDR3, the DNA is TGCGCCAGCAGCCCAACGAACACCGGGGAGCTGTTTTTT.

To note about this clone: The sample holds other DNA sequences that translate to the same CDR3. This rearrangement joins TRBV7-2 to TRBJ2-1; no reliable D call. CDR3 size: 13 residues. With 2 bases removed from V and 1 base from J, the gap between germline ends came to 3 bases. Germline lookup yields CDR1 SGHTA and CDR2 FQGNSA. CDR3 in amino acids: CASSLSSYNEQFF. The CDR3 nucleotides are TGTGCCAGCAGCTTATCTTCCTACAATGAGCAGTTCTTC.

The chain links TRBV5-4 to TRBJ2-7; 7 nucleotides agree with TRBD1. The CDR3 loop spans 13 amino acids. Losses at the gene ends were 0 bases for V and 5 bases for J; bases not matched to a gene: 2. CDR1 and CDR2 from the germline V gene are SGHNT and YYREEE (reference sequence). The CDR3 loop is CASSLVGGNEQYF. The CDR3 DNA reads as TGTGCCAGCAGCTTGGTAGGGGGCAACGAGCAGTACTTC.

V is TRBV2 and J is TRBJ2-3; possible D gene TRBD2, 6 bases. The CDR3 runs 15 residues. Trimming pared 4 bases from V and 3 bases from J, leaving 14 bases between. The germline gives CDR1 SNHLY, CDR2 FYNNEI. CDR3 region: CASSVGGITTDTQYF. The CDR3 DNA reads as TGTGCCAGCAGTGTGGGCGGGATAACAACAGATACGCAGTATTTT.

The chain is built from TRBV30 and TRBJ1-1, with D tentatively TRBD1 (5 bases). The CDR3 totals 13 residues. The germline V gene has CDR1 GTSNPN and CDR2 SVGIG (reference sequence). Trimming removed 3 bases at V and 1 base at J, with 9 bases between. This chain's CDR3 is CAWSQTANTEAFF. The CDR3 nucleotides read TGTGCCTGGAGCCAGACAGCGAACACTGAAGCTTTCTTT.

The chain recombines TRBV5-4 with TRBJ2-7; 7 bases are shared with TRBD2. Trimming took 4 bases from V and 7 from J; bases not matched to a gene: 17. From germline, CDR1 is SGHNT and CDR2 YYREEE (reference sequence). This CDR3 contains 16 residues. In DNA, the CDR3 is TGTGCCAGCAGCAGGGACGGGACTACTACTAGGGATGAGCAGTACTTC. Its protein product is CASSRDGTTTRDEQYF.

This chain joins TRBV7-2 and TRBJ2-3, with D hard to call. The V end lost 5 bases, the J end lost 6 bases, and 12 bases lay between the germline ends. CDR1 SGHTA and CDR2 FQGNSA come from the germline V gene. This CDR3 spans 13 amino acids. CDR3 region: CASSDSATDTQYF. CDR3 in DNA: TGTGCCAGCAGCGACTCCGCTACCGATACGCAGTATTTT.

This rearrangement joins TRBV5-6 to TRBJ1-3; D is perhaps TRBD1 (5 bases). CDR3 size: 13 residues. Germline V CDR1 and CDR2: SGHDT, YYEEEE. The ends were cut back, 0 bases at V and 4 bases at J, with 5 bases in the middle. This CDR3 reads CASSLDRGNTIYF. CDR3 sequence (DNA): TGTGCCAGCAGCTTGGACAGGGGAAACACCATATATTTT.

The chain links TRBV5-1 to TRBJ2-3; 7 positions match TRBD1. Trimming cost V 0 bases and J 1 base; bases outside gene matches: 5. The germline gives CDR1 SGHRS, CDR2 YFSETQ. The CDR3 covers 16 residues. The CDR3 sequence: CASSLEGGMGTDTQYF. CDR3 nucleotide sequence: TGCGCCAGCAGCTTGGAAGGGGGCATGGGCACAGATACGCAGTATTTT.

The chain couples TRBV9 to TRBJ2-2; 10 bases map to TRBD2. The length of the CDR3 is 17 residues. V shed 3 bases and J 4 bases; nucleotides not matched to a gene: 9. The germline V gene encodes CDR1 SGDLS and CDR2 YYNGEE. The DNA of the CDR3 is TGTGCCAGCAGCGGCCCCTGGCTAGCGGGAGTCACCGGGGAGCTGTTTTTT. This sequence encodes CASSGPWLAGVTGELFF. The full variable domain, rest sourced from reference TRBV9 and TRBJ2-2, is DSGVTQTPKHLITATGQRVTLRCSPRSGDLSVYWYQQSLDQGLQFLIQYYNGEERAKGNILERFSAQQFPDLHSELNLSSLELGDSALYFCASSGPWLAGVTGELFFGEGSRLTVL.

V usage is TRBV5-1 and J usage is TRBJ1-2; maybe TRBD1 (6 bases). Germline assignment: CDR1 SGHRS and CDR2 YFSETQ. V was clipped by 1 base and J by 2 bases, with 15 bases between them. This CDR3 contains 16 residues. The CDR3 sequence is CASSLTGGGMNYGYTF. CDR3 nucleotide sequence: TGCGCCAGCAGCTTGACCGGGGGCGGTATGAACTATGGCTACACCTTC.